This T cell receptor (beta chain) was sequenced in a study of a mutant IDH1 vaccine in newly diagnosed glioma. Details on this clone: Its antigen remains unknown.

Time point denoted: week 11, during vaccination. The investigators gave 300 ug of mutant IDH1 20-mer peptide in each vaccine dose, together with topical imiquimod. Data came from immunoSEQ multiplex PCR; TCRdb stores just in-frame clones and leaves some out. In the table there are fewer than 35,000 clones, 90% of which are singletons. Sequenced here: PBMCs, sampled from a glioma patient whose treatment included an IDH1 peptide vaccine. The clonotype originates from a young man with glioma.

CDR3 sequence: CASSAAGQRETQYF. The CDR3 DNA is TGTGCCAGCAGTGCGGCAGGACAGCGAGAGACCCAGTACTTC. The chain carries TRBV2 and TRBJ2-5; D might be TRBD1 (6 bases). CDR1 is SNHLY, CDR2 FYNNEI, per germline. The V gene lost 4 bases and the J gene lost 4 bases, with 13 bases spanning the gap. The CDR3 totals 14 residues.